The 32 T cell receptor beta chains presented below share a single source sample, sequenced in a study of OX40 agonist ivuxolimab in advanced cancers. The protocol was immunoSEQ multiplex PCR, while the TCRdb copy is restricted to in-frame clones and leaves out a portion. Here the sample spans 50,000 to 75,000 clones, around 87% being singletons. The sequencing here drew on CD4+ or CD8+ T cells sorted from blood, taken in a trial of the OX40 agonist ivuxolimab. The receptor source for this set is an adult with an advanced solid tumor such as melanoma, head and neck, liver or kidney cancer.

This clone appeared a single time. The V gene is TRBV5-1, the J gene TRBJ2-1; the D is unclear. V lost 0 bases and J 7 bases, leaving 8 bases between the germline ends. The CDR3 sequence is 13 residues long. Germline V CDR1 and CDR2: SGHRS, YFSETQ. This CDR3 reads CASSLGFWNEQFF. CDR3 in DNA: TGCGCCAGCAGCTTGGGGTTTTGGAATGAGCAGTTCTTC.

The chain combines TRBV5-6 with TRBJ2-1, with TRBD2 identical over 7 bases. The CDR3 consists of 17 residues. With 0 bases clipped from V and 1 base from J, the junction kept 7 bases outside the gene matches. Germline V gene lookup returns CDR1 SGHDT and CDR2 YYEEEE. CDR3 nucleotide sequence: TGTGCCAGCAGCTTGGTGGGGGGGAGGCGTTCCTACAATGAGCAGTTCTTC. This encodes CASSLVGGRRSYNEQFF.

This clone was observed a handful of times. This chain uses TRBV7-2 with TRBJ2-7; perhaps TRBD1 as D (6 bases). V lost 0 bases, J lost 3 bases, and 9 bases lay in between. The CDR3 runs to 14 residues. Germline V gene sequence: CDR1 SGHTA, CDR2 FQGNSA. CDR3 loop: CASSLAGQFYEQYF. CDR3 coding DNA: TGTGCCAGCAGCTTAGCGGGACAATTCTACGAGCAGTACTTC.

The rearrangement uses TRBV10-3 and TRBJ1-4, with 7 nucleotides matching TRBD1. The CDR3 spans 15 residues. J was trimmed by 3 bases and V by 4 bases; bases with no gene match: 5. The germline CDR1 and CDR2 sequences are ENHRY and SYGVKD. CDR3 amino acids: CAISVSDRPNEKLFF. Here the CDR3 DNA reads TGTGCCATCAGTGTCTCGGACAGGCCTAATGAAAAACTGTTTTTT.

The chain links TRBV19 to TRBJ1-5; 8 bases match TRBD1. The ends lost 5 bases at V and 4 bases at J; junction bases unmatched: 7. Germline CDR1 and CDR2: LNHDA and SQIVND (reference sequence). The CDR3 extends over 15 amino acids. Written as DNA, the CDR3 is TGTGCCAGTAGTGTCGACAGGGGTTTGAATCAGCCCCAGCATTTT. Translated: CASSVDRGLNQPQHF.

J is TRBJ1-1 and V is TRBV15, with D possibly matching TRBD1 (5 bases). Germline V gene sequence: CDR1 LNHNV, CDR2 YYDKDF (reference sequence). The CDR3 extends over 16 amino acids. V was trimmed by 1 base and J by 8 bases, leaving 20 bases between them. As DNA, the CDR3 is TGTGCCACCAGCAGAGCCCGCTTAGGGACCATGGGCGAAGCTTTCTTT. Its protein is CATSRARLGTMGEAFF.

Only one count was recorded for this clone. V gene TRBV5-1 combines with J gene TRBJ1-2; 7 nucleotides match TRBD1. Per germline, CDR1 SGHRS and CDR2 YFSETQ. The CDR3 is 14 residues long. V shed 2 bases and J 0 bases; nucleotides not matched to a gene: 1. The CDR3 DNA follows: TGCGCCAGCAGCTTAGGGGGCTCTAACTATGGCTACACCTTC. Translated, it gives CASSLGGSNYGYTF. Complete variable domain (other parts from reference TRBV5-1 and TRBJ1-2): KAGVTQTPRYLIKTRGQQVTLSCSPISGHRSVSWYQQTPGQGLQFLFEYFSETQRNKGNFPGRFSGRQFSNSRSEMNVSTLELGDSALYLCASSLGGSNYGYTFGSGTRLTVV.

This clone occurred once. The J gene is TRBJ1-6, the V gene TRBV15; maybe TRBD1 (6 bases). The germline V gene encodes CDR1 LNHNV and CDR2 YYDKDF (reference sequence). The CDR3 has 15 residues. V was clipped by 0 bases and J by 6 bases, with 9 bases between them. The chain's CDR3 is CATSREQGGNSPLHF. The CDR3 DNA is TGTGCCACCAGCAGAGAACAGGGCGGTAATTCACCCCTCCACTTT.

The chain couples TRBV5-3 to TRBJ2-2; tentatively, D is TRBD1 (6 bases). TRBV5-3 belongs to the ORF category, with a function that is uncertain. The CDR3 consists of 16 residues. V gave up 4 bases and J gave up 0 bases, with 13 bases separating them. CDR3 protein: CARSRGRGTNTGELFF. The DNA of the CDR3 is TGTGCCAGAAGCCGGGGCAGGGGCACGAACACCGGGGAGCTGTTTTTT.

The CDR3 nucleotides are TGTGCCAGCAGTTTAAAAGCAGGGACCTACAATGAGCAGTTCTTC. Protein: CASSLKAGTYNEQFF. This chain uses TRBV27 with TRBJ2-1, with D possibly TRBD1 on 5 matching bases. The V end lost 2 bases, the J end lost 2 bases, and 10 bases lay between the germline ends. CDR3 length: 15 amino acids. Germline loops: CDR1 MNHEY, CDR2 SMNVEV (reference sequence).

The chain couples TRBV11-2 to TRBJ2-5, with a tentative D call TRBD2 (5 bases). The germline CDR1 and CDR2 sequences are SGHAT and FQNNGV. V was pared by 3 bases and J by 3 bases, with 14 bases between. This CDR3 region has 15 residues. In nucleotides, the CDR3 is TGTGCCAGCAGCTTCAACCGCGGGTCTGAAGAGACCCAGTACTTC. This codes for CASSFNRGSEETQYF. The full variable domain, in which reference TRBV11-2 and TRBJ2-5 provide the parts outside the CDR3, is EAGVAQSPRYKIIEKRQSVAFWCNPISGHATLYWYQQILGQGPKLLIQFQNNGVVDDSQLPKDRFSAERLKGVDSTLKIQPAKLEDSAVYLCASSFNRGSEETQYFGPGTRLLVL.

V and J are TRBV7-8 and TRBJ1-2; no firm D call. Trimming removed 1 base from V and 5 bases from J, with 11 bases in between. Per the germline V gene, CDR1 is SGHVS and CDR2 is FQNEAQ. The CDR3 extends over 14 amino acids. CDR3 DNA sequence: TGTGCCAGCAGCTTAGGAGGGATTCGGTATGGCTACACCTTC. Translated, it gives CASSLGGIRYGYTF.

This chain links TRBV6-1 with TRBJ1-1; 7 nucleotides line up with TRBD1. The junction had 8 bases not matched to a gene; V was cut back by 8 bases and J by 5 bases. This CDR3 is built from 13 residues. CDR1 MNHNS and CDR2 SASEGT come from the germline V gene. Here the CDR3 reads CASGTARRTEAFF. The CDR3 bases are TGTGCCAGCGGGACAGCACGGCGGACTGAAGCTTTCTTT.

The genes are TRBV18 and TRBJ2-7; D is perhaps TRBD2 (5 bases). CDR3 size: 13 residues. The germline V gene has CDR1 KGHSH and CDR2 LQKENI. Trimming removed 3 bases at V and 3 bases at J, with 9 bases between. The CDR3 loop is CASSPVEDYEQYF. DNA for the CDR3: TGTGCCAGCTCACCGGTGGAGGACTACGAGCAGTACTTC.

The chain has TRBV5-1 and TRBJ2-3, with a weak D call TRBD1 (6 bases). Trimming shortened V by 0 bases and J by 0 bases, and 14 bases separated the two germline ends. Germline CDR1 is SGHRS and CDR2 is YFSETQ. The CDR3 contains 17 residues. CDR3 sequence (DNA): TGCGCCAGCAGCTTGGATCCCCAGGGGTCTAGCACAGATACGCAGTATTTT. Amino acids: CASSLDPQGSSTDTQYF.

V is TRBV19 and J is TRBJ1-5; 7 bases are a match to TRBD1. The CDR3 has 14 residues. With V trimmed by 9 bases and J by 0 bases, 5 bases remained unmatched. Germline values: CDR1 LNHDA, CDR2 SQIVND (reference sequence). CDR3 sequence: CASGQANSNQPQHF. Here the CDR3 DNA reads TGTGCCAGCGGACAGGCTAATAGCAATCAGCCCCAGCATTTT. Variable domain in full (rest from reference TRBV19 and TRBJ1-5): DGGITQSPKYLFRKEGQNVTLSCEQNLNHDAMYWYRQDPGQGLRLIYYSQIVNDFQKGDIAEGYSVSREKKESFPLTVTSAQKNPTAFYLCASGQANSNQPQHFGDGTRLSIL.

This clone was observed a few times. The rearrangement links TRBV30 to TRBJ1-1; D remains ambiguous. This CDR3 region has 13 residues. Between the trimmed V and J ends, which lost 2 bases and 7 bases, there was a span of 14 bases. CDR1 is GTSNPN, CDR2 SVGIG, per germline (reference sequence). For the CDR3, the DNA is TGTGCCTGGAGTACCTCCGTGGCGGGTGAAGCTTTCTTT. Its translation: CAWSTSVAGEAFF.

V gene TRBV19 combines with J gene TRBJ1-5, with a possible D match to TRBD1 (6 bases). The CDR3 sequence is 15 residues long. CDR1 is LNHDA, CDR2 SQIVND, per germline (reference sequence). The CDR3 DNA reads TGTGCATCCAGTAGAGGGGGGGCTAGCAATCAGCCCCAGCATTTT. Amino acids: CASSRGGASNQPQHF.

This chain uses TRBV7-6 with TRBJ1-2, with a weak D call TRBD1 (6 bases). Germline values: CDR1 SGHVS, CDR2 FNYEAQ. The V gene lost 5 bases and the J gene lost 4 bases, with 17 bases spanning the gap. This CDR3 has 15 amino acids. CDR3 nucleotides: TGTGCCAGCAGCCCCCGCGGGGGCCCTAGCTATGGCTACACCTTC. This codes for CASSPRGGPSYGYTF.

The chain carries TRBV15 and TRBJ1-2, with a possible D match to TRBD1 (6 bases). The V gene's germline CDR1 is LNHNV and CDR2 YYDKDF (reference sequence). The V gene lost 1 base and the J gene lost 2 bases, with 14 bases spanning the gap. This CDR3 is 16 amino acids long. CDR3 nucleotide sequence: TGTGCCACCAGCAGAGCAGGGGCCCAGGCGAACTATGGCTACACCTTC. It translates to CATSRAGAQANYGYTF.

CDR3 in amino acids: CASSLSSGGPPYSTDTQYF. The CDR3 DNA reads TGCGCCAGCAGCTTGTCTAGCGGGGGACCGCCCTATAGCACAGATACGCAGTATTTT. This chain uses TRBV5-1 with TRBJ2-3; 10 nucleotides match TRBD2. The CDR3 is made up of 19 amino acids. The trim removed 1 base at V and 0 bases at J, leaving 11 bases unmatched. CDR1 and CDR2 from the germline V gene are SGHRS and YFSETQ. Based on the CDR3 plus reference TRBV5-1 and TRBJ2-3, the full variable domain is KAGVTQTPRYLIKTRGQQVTLSCSPISGHRSVSWYQQTPGQGLQFLFEYFSETQRNKGNFPGRFSGRQFSNSRSEMNVSTLELGDSALYLCASSLSSGGPPYSTDTQYFGPGTRLTVL.

This clone was detected only a few times. The chain carries TRBV6-5 and TRBJ1-1; D gene ambiguous. CDR1 MNHEY and CDR2 SVGAGI come from the germline V gene. V was cut by 5 bases and J by 0 bases, with 10 bases left in between. CDR3 length equals 14 residues. The CDR3 DNA reads as TGTGCCAGCAGTGCCGGATCTCTGAACACTGAAGCTTTCTTT. Translating it yields CASSAGSLNTEAFF.

This clone was found many times. The chain has TRBV7-9 and TRBJ1-5, with D unclear. The CDR3 is made up of 15 amino acids. Germline CDR1 SEHNR, CDR2 FQNEAQ (reference sequence). V lost 1 base and J 2 bases, leaving 9 bases between the germline ends. The CDR3 DNA sequence: TGTGCCAGCAGCTTAGGAAGGGCCCGCAATCAGCCCCAGCATTTT. As protein: CASSLGRARNQPQHF. Looking up the rest from reference TRBV7-9 and TRBJ1-5 gives the full variable domain: DTGVSQNPRHKITKRGQNVTFRCDPISEHNRLYWYRQTLGQGPEFLTYFQNEAQLEKSRLLSDRFSAERPKGSFSTLEIQRTEQGDSAMYLCASSLGRARNQPQHFGDGTRLSIL.

There are a few counts of this clone. This chain connects TRBV4-1 to TRBJ2-5; D is unclear. The CDR3 totals 19 residues. Trimming stripped 0 bases from V and 2 bases from J, with 22 bases between. Germline CDR1 is MGHRA and CDR2 is YSYEKL. The CDR3 loop is CASSQDHYVSSGKQETQYF. The CDR3 DNA is TGCGCCAGCAGCCAAGACCATTACGTGAGTTCAGGAAAACAAGAGACCCAGTACTTC.

This clone was seen only a few times. The chain is built from TRBV6-1 and TRBJ1-2; no clear D. V lost 6 bases to trimming and J lost 4 bases, with 9 bases between them. This CDR3 region has 12 residues. Germline V lookup: CDR1 MNHNS, CDR2 SASEGT. CDR3 bases: TGTGCCAGCAGGGTTGGGGTCTATGGCTACACCTTC. This sequence encodes CASRVGVYGYTF.

The V gene is TRBV5-1, the J gene TRBJ2-7; TRBD1 aligns across 9 bases. V was pared by 4 bases and J by 8 bases, with 13 bases of the junction left unmatched. The CDR3 runs to 15 residues. Germline CDR1 and CDR2: SGHRS and YFSETQ. CDR3 loop: CASSETGGQGSQQYF. The CDR3 DNA reads as TGCGCCAGCAGCGAAACGGGAGGACAGGGGTCACAGCAGTACTTC.

J is TRBJ1-1 and V is TRBV6-5; no firm D call. V shed 2 bases and J shed 4 bases, with 11 bases lying between them. CDR1 and CDR2 (germline): MNHEY, SVGAGI. The CDR3 runs 14 residues. This CDR3 is CASSYEGLSTEAFF. The CDR3 bases are TGTGCCAGCAGTTACGAGGGATTGAGCACTGAAGCTTTCTTT.

The rearrangement links TRBV2 to TRBJ1-4, with 7 bases that match TRBD1. V shed 6 bases and J 3 bases; nucleotides not matched to a gene: 7. CDR1 SNHLY and CDR2 FYNNEI come from the germline V gene. The length of the CDR3 is 15 residues. CDR3 in DNA: TGTGCCAGCAGCCCAACAGGGGTGGCTAATGAAAAACTGTTTTTT. Protein: CASSPTGVANEKLFF.

This clone counts as medium-sized. Distinct nucleotide sequences in the sample also encode this CDR3. The J gene is TRBJ2-7, the V gene TRBV5-1, with D unresolved. There are 14 residues in the CDR3. Trimming took 0 bases from V and 4 from J, leaving 11 bases between them. Germline V gene sequence: CDR1 SGHRS, CDR2 YFSETQ. CDR3 in DNA: TGCGCCAGCAGCTTGGTGGTCAGCCCGTACGAGCAGTACTTC. Amino acids: CASSLVVSPYEQYF.

The chain employs TRBV7-9 and TRBJ1-2; D uncertain. The germline V gene has CDR1 SEHNR and CDR2 FQNEAQ (reference sequence). Trimming took off 5 bases at V and 4 bases at J, with 11 bases between the two ends. This CDR3 spans 13 amino acids. CDR3 nucleotide sequence: TGTGCCAGCAGCCTCAAGCCCTCCTATGGCTACACCTTC. It encodes CASSLKPSYGYTF.

The gene calls are TRBV27 and TRBJ1-1; tentative D call: TRBD1 (5 bases). This CDR3 is 13 amino acids long. Trimming removed 10 bases at V and 1 base at J, with 13 bases between. In germline, CDR1 is MNHEY, CDR2 SMNVEV (reference sequence). CDR3 in amino acids: CATLGRGNTEAFF. The CDR3 DNA follows: TGTGCCACCCTGGGGAGGGGGAACACTGAAGCTTTCTTT.

The chain couples TRBV6-5 to TRBJ1-5; possible D gene TRBD1, 6 bases. Trimming removed 0 bases at V and 7 bases at J, with 10 bases between. The CDR3 is 14 amino acids. Per germline, CDR1 MNHEY and CDR2 SVGAGI. The DNA of the CDR3 is TGTGCCAGCAGTTACTCGAGGGGGGGACAGCCCCAGCATTTT. This codes for CASSYSRGGQPQHF.